This entry is about one T cell receptor beta chain. The antigen remains unidentified. Trimming took off 6 bases at V and 0 bases at J, with 15 bases between the two ends. The germline V gene has CDR1 LNHDA and CDR2 SQIVND (reference sequence). This CDR3 is built from 15 residues. This record comes from a study of regulatory T cells in long-lasting Graves disease. Turning to the study itself: Graves' disease counted as persistent after over 5 years of antithyroid drugs with positive TSH receptor antibodies.

In building TCR beta libraries, iRepertoire HTBI primers were used together with Arm-PCR of CDR3 regions. TCRdb used MiXCR to reprocess the multiplex PCR reads, holding one entry per CDR3 protein. The data show roughly 490,000 distinct CDR3 sequences, with 20% to 25% seen just once and 10% to 15% held by the top ten. Time point specified: persistent/refractory GD, antithyroid drugs over 5 years with positive TRAb. Following extraction of RNA from PBMCs, that RNA was used to make the TCR library. EDTA tubes held 9 to 10 milliliters of peripheral blood from each patient. Points from the study as a whole: Newly diagnosed patients had higher TCR diversity than persistent Graves' patients did. Persistent disease was characterized by preferential usage of TRBV28, TRBJ1-2 and TRBJ2-5.

The sample was peripheral blood mononuclear cells (PBMCs), taken when the disease was refractory, from a patient treated with antithyroid drugs. The clonotype was recovered from a female donor with Graves disease. This chain uses TRBV19 with TRBJ2-7; no definite D call. CDR3 in DNA: TGTGCCAGTAGGGCTTTTGCGCAGGACTCCTACGAGCAGTACTTC. It is translated as CASRAFAQDSYEQYF.